The 7 T cell receptor beta chains reported below all come from one sample, sequenced in a study of neurological immune-mediated disorders. TCRdb passed the 5' RACE reads through MiXCR, listing each CDR3 protein once. The data hold just under 60,000 distinct CDR3 sequences, with 2% to 2.5% observed a single time. The sample consisted of PBMCs. Receptors originate from a man in his fifties with multiple sclerosis.

The table lists this clonotype with many counts. This chain links TRBV3-1 with TRBJ2-5; TRBD1 might be the D (6 bases). CDR1 is LGHDT, CDR2 YNNKEL, per germline (reference sequence). Trimming took off 2 bases at V and 5 bases at J, with 15 bases between the two ends. The CDR3 covers 15 residues. CDR3 nucleotide sequence: TGTGCCAGCAGCCAACCGACAGGAGCTCGCGAGACCCAGTACTTC. It yields the protein CASSQPTGARETQYF.

This clonotype was found many times. V and J are TRBV7-8 and TRBJ2-2, with D uncertain. Trimming shortened V by 5 bases and J by 0 bases, and 13 bases separated the two germline ends. Germline lookup yields CDR1 SGHVS and CDR2 FQNEAQ. CDR3 length equals 16 residues. DNA of the CDR3: TGTGCCAGCAGCCTTTATAAGTATTCGAACACCGGGGAGCTGTTTTTT. The encoded protein is CASSLYKYSNTGELFF.

This clonotype was picked up many times. V and J are TRBV7-9 and TRBJ1-4; D gene unclear. The CDR3 has 14 residues. Between the trimmed V and J ends, which lost 7 bases and 0 bases, there was a span of 9 bases. In germline, CDR1 is SEHNR, CDR2 FQNEAQ (reference sequence). CDR3 residues: CASTLSATNEKLFF. The DNA of the CDR3 is TGTGCCAGCACCCTGAGTGCAACTAATGAAAAACTGTTTTTT.

This clonotype occurred many times. The chain joins TRBV20-1 to TRBJ2-7; the match to TRBD2 covers 12 bases. Germline loops: CDR1 DFQATT, CDR2 SNEGSKA (reference sequence). Trimming removed 1 base from V and 4 bases from J; junction bases left unmatched: 5. The CDR3 consists of 15 residues. The CDR3 coding sequence is TGCAGTGCTAGAGTAGGACTAGCGGGGTCGTACGAGCAGTACTTC. It encodes CSARVGLAGSYEQYF.

This clonotype was found many times. This chain connects TRBV15 to TRBJ1-1, with D possibly being TRBD1 (5 bases). The V end lost 5 bases, the J end lost 1 base, and 17 bases lay between the germline ends. This CDR3 spans 16 amino acids. Germline V gene data show CDR1 as LNHNV and CDR2 as YYDKDF (reference sequence). The CDR3 sequence: CATSSSPRAPNTEAFF. For the CDR3, the DNA is TGTGCCACCAGCTCCTCCCCCAGGGCTCCGAACACTGAAGCTTTCTTT.

This clonotype was counted many times. The V and J genes are TRBV20-1 and TRBJ1-5; the D gene is possibly TRBD1 (5 bases). Trimming stripped 3 bases from V and 4 bases from J, with 16 bases between. Germline CDR1 is DFQATT and CDR2 is SNEGSKA (reference sequence). The CDR3 has 15 residues. CDR3 residues: CSASRFAGKNQPQHF. The CDR3 region has the DNA TGCAGTGCTAGTCGTTTTGCAGGGAAGAATCAGCCCCAGCATTTT.

The sample holds many counts of this clonotype. This chain connects TRBV5-1 to TRBJ1-1; no clear D. This CDR3 comprises 14 residues. Germline V gives CDR1 SGHRS, CDR2 YFSETQ. The ends were cut back, 2 bases at V and 1 base at J, with 9 bases in the middle. CDR3 residues: CASSLLAGNTEAFF. Written as DNA, the CDR3 is TGCGCCAGCAGCTTACTCGCAGGGAACACTGAAGCTTTCTTT.